This entry lists 17 T cell receptor beta chains sequenced from one sample in a study of early T cells in non-severe SARS-CoV-2 infection. TCRdb re-analysed the 5' RACE reads in MiXCR, keeping a single row per CDR3 protein. The repertoire includes 30,000 to 45,000 distinct CDR3 sequences, around 5% of them detected once, and 25% to 30% sits in the top ten. The sample comprised whole blood. These receptor sequences come from an adult who was a healthcare worker with PCR-confirmed SARS-CoV-2 infection or an uninfected control (not recorded which).

This clonotype was observed many times. The gene calls are TRBV30 and TRBJ1-1; no firm D call. The germline V gene encodes CDR1 GTSNPN and CDR2 SVGIG (reference sequence). The V gene lost 1 base and the J gene lost 1 base, with 7 bases spanning the gap. CDR3 length: 13 amino acids. CDR3 DNA sequence: TGTGCCTGGAGTGGCCAGGAGAACACTGAAGCTTTCTTT. Translated: CAWSGQENTEAFF.

This clonotype was seen a few times. The chain recombines TRBV2 with TRBJ1-5; 7 bases line up with TRBD1. Germline lookup yields CDR1 SNHLY and CDR2 FYNNEI. V was pared by 6 bases and J by 6 bases, with 8 bases of the junction left unmatched. The CDR3 totals 14 residues. CDR3 DNA sequence: TGTGCCAGCAGGGACACAGGGGTTGGTCAGCCCCAGCATTTT. It encodes CASRDTGVGQPQHF.

This clonotype was recorded many times. The chain uses TRBV20-1 and TRBJ1-5; D possibly corresponds to TRBD1 (5 bases). Germline CDR1 and CDR2: DFQATT and SNEGSKA (reference sequence). The CDR3 has 14 residues. V was trimmed by 0 bases and J by 7 bases, leaving 13 bases between them. The CDR3 protein is CSARDANRGQPQHF. For the CDR3, the DNA is TGCAGTGCTAGAGATGCGAACCGGGGGCAGCCCCAGCATTTT.

This clonotype has at least ten counts. The chain carries TRBV12-3 or TRBV12-4 and TRBJ1-2; 9 positions match TRBD1. The CDR3 is made up of 11 amino acids. Unmatched junction bases numbered 4, after V lost 4 bases and J lost 13 bases. CDR3 sequence (DNA): TGTGCCAGCAGTTCCCCGGACAGGGGCACCTTC. Translated, it gives CASSSPDRGTF.

This clonotype was detected many times. V gene TRBV29-1 combines with J gene TRBJ1-1; 7 nucleotides match TRBD1. The V gene's germline CDR1 is SQVTM and CDR2 ANQGSEA. V trimming: 7 bases; J trimming: 1 base; junction bases outside the gene matches: 9. This CDR3 comprises 14 residues. The CDR3 DNA is TGCAGCGGGAGGCACAGGGGAGCGAACACTGAAGCTTTCTTT. It translates to CSGRHRGANTEAFF.

The V and J genes are TRBV4-2 and TRBJ1-6; D unclear. The CDR3 runs to 17 residues. V was trimmed by 0 bases and J by 0 bases, leaving 9 bases between them. Germline CDR1 and CDR2: LGHNA and YNFKEQ. CDR3 DNA sequence: TGTGCCAGCAGCCAAGATCCCAACTACTCCTATAATTCACCCCTCCACTTT. The encoded protein is CASSQDPNYSYNSPLHF.

This clonotype occurred many times. The chain uses TRBV5-5 and TRBJ1-1; tentative D call: TRBD1 (5 bases). This CDR3 region has 13 residues. V shed 4 bases and J shed 7 bases, with 14 bases lying between them. The V gene's germline CDR1 is SGHKS and CDR2 YYEKEE (reference sequence). CDR3 protein: CASSHRGIGEAFF. Here the CDR3 DNA reads TGTGCCAGCAGCCACCGGGGGATCGGTGAAGCTTTCTTT.

This clonotype was detected a few times. The V and J genes are TRBV7-9 and TRBJ1-2; no clear D. The CDR3 has 13 residues. Germline-derived CDR1 and CDR2 are SEHNR and FQNEAQ (reference sequence). Trimming cost V 2 bases and J 1 base, with 5 bases left between them. CDR3 residues: CASSLSNNYGYTF. As DNA, the CDR3 is TGTGCCAGCAGCTTAAGCAATAACTATGGCTACACCTTC.

The sample holds many counts of this clonotype. V gene TRBV5-6 combines with J gene TRBJ2-7; no firm D call. This CDR3 has 12 amino acids. The germline gives CDR1 SGHDT, CDR2 YYEEEE. V gave up 0 bases and J gave up 2 bases, with 3 bases separating them. In DNA, the CDR3 is TGTGCCAGCAGCTTGGCCCCCTACGAGCAGTACTTC. Its translation is CASSLAPYEQYF.

The sample holds a few counts of this clonotype. This sequence joins TRBV4-3 and TRBJ2-2; 10 positions match TRBD1. CDR1 is LGHNA, CDR2 YSLEER, per germline. This CDR3 has 17 amino acids. V shed 4 bases, J shed 5 bases, and the junction held 10 bases outside the gene matches. For the CDR3, the DNA is TGCGCCAGCAGCCCTCCTCGGACAGGGGGAAGAACCGGGGAGCTGTTTTTT. It translates to CASSPPRTGGRTGELFF.

The V gene is TRBV7-2, the J gene TRBJ2-7; D not resolved. Trimming removed 1 base from V and 7 bases from J, with 14 bases in between. The CDR3 length is 14 residues. The germline CDR1 and CDR2 sequences are SGHTA and FQGNSA. The DNA for the CDR3 is TGTGCCAGCAGCTTAGGCCCGGGTTCTAGTGAGCAGTACTTC. This codes for CASSLGPGSSEQYF.

This clonotype occurred many times. The rearrangement links TRBV19 to TRBJ1-5; D is possibly TRBD1 (6 bases). The V and J ends lost 3 bases and 3 bases respectively, with 12 bases between them. The CDR3 sequence is 15 residues long. The germline CDR1 and CDR2 sequences are LNHDA and SQIVND (reference sequence). This CDR3 is CASSMRRDNNQPQHF. In DNA form, the CDR3 reads TGTGCCAGTAGTATGAGGCGGGACAACAATCAGCCCCAGCATTTT.

The rearrangement joins TRBV21-1 to TRBJ2-2; the table's D call of TRBD2 was not tested on the DNA. TRBV21-1 is a pseudogene segment. This CDR3 contains 20 residues. In DNA, the CDR3 is TGTGCCAGCAGCAAAGCCTCCGGGACTAGCGGGAGGGCGAACACCGGGGAGCTGTTTTTT. It encodes CASSKASGTSGRANTGELFF.

This clonotype has ten or more counts. This sequence joins TRBV7-2 and TRBJ2-7; D not resolved. Trimming removed 4 bases at V and 1 base at J, with 11 bases between. The CDR3 covers 14 residues. Germline CDR1 is SGHTA and CDR2 is FQGNSA. The CDR3 DNA sequence: TGTGCCAGCAGCTCCCTCGGGCGGTCCTACGAGCAGTACTTC. Translating it yields CASSSLGRSYEQYF.

In this sample, this clonotype turned up many times. The chain combines TRBV7-9 with TRBJ2-7, with D unresolved. From germline, CDR1 is SEHNR and CDR2 FQNEAQ (reference sequence). This CDR3 is 12 amino acids long. The V and J ends lost 5 bases and 5 bases respectively, with 10 bases between them. CDR3 protein: CASSQERNEQYF. The CDR3 DNA sequence: TGTGCCAGCAGCCAGGAGAGAAACGAGCAGTACTTC. Full variable domain (outside the CDR3, taken from reference TRBV7-9 and TRBJ2-7): DTGVSQNPRHKITKRGQNVTFRCDPISEHNRLYWYRQTLGQGPEFLTYFQNEAQLEKSRLLSDRFSAERPKGSFSTLEIQRTEQGDSAMYLCASSQERNEQYFGPGTRLTVT.

This clonotype was seen many times. The V gene is TRBV20-1, the J gene TRBJ1-1; a weak D match, TRBD1 (6 bases). The V end lost 1 base, the J end lost 0 bases, and 15 bases lay between the germline ends. Per germline, CDR1 DFQATT and CDR2 SNEGSKA (reference sequence). This CDR3 is built from 16 residues. In DNA, the CDR3 is TGCAGTGCTAGAGCTGGGGGGCGTCAGTTGAACACTGAAGCTTTCTTT. Amino acid sequence: CSARAGGRQLNTEAFF.

This clonotype was counted ten times or more. The chain combines TRBV28 with TRBJ1-4, with 7 bases that match TRBD1. The CDR3 runs to 16 residues. Per germline, CDR1 MDHEN and CDR2 SYDVKM. The V gene end was trimmed by 2 bases and the J gene end by 7 bases; junction bases not matched to a gene: 10. The CDR3 coding sequence is TGTGCCAGCAGTTTACCCCTGACAGGGAGAGGTGAAAAACTGTTTTTT. Amino acid sequence: CASSLPLTGRGEKLFF. The full variable domain, with the rest looked up from reference TRBV28 and TRBJ1-4, is DVKVTQSSRYLVKRTGEKVFLECVQDMDHENMFWYRQDPGLGLRLIYFSYDVKMKEKGDIPEGYSVSREKKERFSLILESASTNQTSMYLCASSLPLTGRGEKLFFGSGTQLSVL.